This TCR beta chain originates from a study of cytomegalovirus exposure and HLA in healthy donors. CDR1 KGHSH and CDR2 LQKENI come from the germline V gene. This CDR3 is built from 17 residues. The junction had 5 bases not matched to a gene; V was cut back by 6 bases and J by 1 base. Amplification used 60 Vbeta primers and 13 Jbeta primers. Repertoires were generated with immunoSEQ multiplex PCR, while TCRdb's copy carries only in-frame clones and drops some. The sample contains approximately 130,000 clones, approximately 80% of which appear only once. Sequencing was carried out using PBMCs. The TCR sequence derives from a man aged 45-60 years in good health and CMV-seronegative. The V call is TRBV18, the J call TRBJ2-1, with 14 bases aligning to TRBD2. The CDR3: CASSPGLAGASYNEQFF. The CDR3 DNA is TGTGCCAGCTCCCCGGGACTAGCGGGAGCTTCCTACAATGAGCAGTTCTTC.